The clone carrying this T cell receptor (beta chain) was detected only a few times. This specimen belongs to a study of blood T cells in healthy people across ages. The authors ran a second PCR of 7 to 11 cycles using a sample-barcoded 5' primer and a J-beta primer mix. Using its own MiXCR run on the 5' RACE reads, TCRdb lists one record per CDR3 protein. The sample includes about 940,000 distinct CDR3 sequences, 40% to 60% of them seen just once. The sequenced material came from blood. The TCR was taken from a young man in good health.

CDR3 sequence: CASSQVSTGAYEQYF. CDR3 DNA sequence: TGTGCCAGCAGCCAAGTATCCACAGGGGCCTACGAGCAGTACTTC. The rearrangement uses TRBV4-2 and TRBJ2-7, with 7 bases fitting TRBD1. V shed 1 base and J 2 bases; nucleotides not matched to a gene: 5. CDR3 length equals 15 residues. Germline CDR1 LGHNA, CDR2 YNFKEQ.